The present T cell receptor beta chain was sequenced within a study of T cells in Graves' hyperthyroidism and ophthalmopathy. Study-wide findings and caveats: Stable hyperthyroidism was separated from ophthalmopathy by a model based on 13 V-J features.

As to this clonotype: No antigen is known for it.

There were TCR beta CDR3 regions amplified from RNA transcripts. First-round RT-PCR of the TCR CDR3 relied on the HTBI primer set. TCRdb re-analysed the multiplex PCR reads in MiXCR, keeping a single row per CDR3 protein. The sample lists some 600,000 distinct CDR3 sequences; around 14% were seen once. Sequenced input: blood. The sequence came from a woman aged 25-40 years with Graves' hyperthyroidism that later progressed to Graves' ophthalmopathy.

CDR3 nucleotide sequence: TGTGCCAGTACCTCCTTGCGGGCGGGAATTTACAATGAGCAGTTCTTC. It yields the protein CASTSLRAGIYNEQFF. J is TRBJ2-1 and V is TRBV19; the D gene is possibly TRBD2 (6 bases). V gave up 7 bases and J gave up 4 bases, with 20 bases separating them. From germline, CDR1 is LNHDA and CDR2 SQIVND (reference sequence). The CDR3 is 16 residues long.